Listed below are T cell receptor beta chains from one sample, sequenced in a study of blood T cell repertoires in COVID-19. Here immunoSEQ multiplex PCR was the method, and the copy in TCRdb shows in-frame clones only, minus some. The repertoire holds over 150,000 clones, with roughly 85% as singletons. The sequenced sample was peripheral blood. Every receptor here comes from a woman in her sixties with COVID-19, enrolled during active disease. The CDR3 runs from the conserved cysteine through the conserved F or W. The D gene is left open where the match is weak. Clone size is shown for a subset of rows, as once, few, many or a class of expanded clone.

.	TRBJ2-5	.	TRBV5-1	TGCGCCAGCAGCTTGGCGGCAGGGATGGAGACCCAGTACTTC	CASSLAAGMETQYF
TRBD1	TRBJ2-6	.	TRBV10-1	TGCGCCAGCAGTGAGTTGACAGGGGGCCCTACTGGGGCCAACGTCCTGACTTTC	CASSELTGGPTGANVLTF
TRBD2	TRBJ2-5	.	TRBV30	TGTGCCTGGAGGGGCGGGGGCCAAGAGACCCAGTACTTC	CAWRGGGQETQYF
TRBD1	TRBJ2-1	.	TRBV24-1	TGTGCCACCTCCGGACAGGGAAGCAATGAGCAGTTCTTC	CATSGQGSNEQFF
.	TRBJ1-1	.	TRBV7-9	TGTGCCAGCAGCTTACTAGTAAACACTGAAGCTTTCTTT	CASSLLVNTEAFF
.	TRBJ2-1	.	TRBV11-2	TGTGCCAGCAGCTTAGTCTGGGGAGCCGGCAATGAGCAGTTCTTC	CASSLVWGAGNEQFF
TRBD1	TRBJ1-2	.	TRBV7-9	TGTGCCAGCAGCTTAGCAGGGGGCCTTATCTATGGCTACACCTTC	CASSLAGGLIYGYTF
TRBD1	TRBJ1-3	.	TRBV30	TGTGCCTGGAGTTTGGGTACAGGGGGAGGCCGGAACACCATATATTTT	CAWSLGTGGGRNTIYF
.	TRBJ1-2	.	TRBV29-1	TGCAGCGTTGTAGAGACAGTGGGAAGATATGGCTACACCTTC	CSVVETVGRYGYTF
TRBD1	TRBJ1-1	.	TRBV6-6	TGTGCCAGCAGTTACGGGACAGGGACTGAAGCTTTCTTT	CASSYGTGTEAFF
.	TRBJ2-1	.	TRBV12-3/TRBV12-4	TGTGCCAGCAGTCCCGGGGTGGAGGAGCAGTTCTTC	CASSPGVEEQFF
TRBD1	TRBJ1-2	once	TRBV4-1	TGCGCCAGCAGCCAGGGAGGGACAGGGGCTACGGCTAACTATGGCTACACCTTC	CASSQGGTGATANYGYTF
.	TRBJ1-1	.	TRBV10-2	TGCGCCAGCACCAAGGGAGGGGGCACTGAAGCTTTCTTT	CASTKGGGTEAFF
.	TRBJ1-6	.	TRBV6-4	TGTGCCAGCAGCAAAACGACGGTGAGGGATTCACCCCTCCACTTT	CASSKTTVRDSPLHF
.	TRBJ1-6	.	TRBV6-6	TGTGCCAGCAGTTCACAGGGAAACTATAATTCACCCCTCCACTTT	CASSSQGNYNSPLHF
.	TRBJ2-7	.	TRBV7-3	TGTGCCAGCAGCCCCTCCGGTGGACTAGGGGGTGACGAGCAGTACTTC	CASSPSGGLGGDEQYF
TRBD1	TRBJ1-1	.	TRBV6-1	TGTGCCAGCAGTGAAGGGGGGGAAGGGGGCTTCTTT	CASSEGGEGGFF
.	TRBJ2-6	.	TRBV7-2	TGTGCCAGCAGCTTAATGCCGCGCTCTGGGGCCAACGTCCTGACTTTC	CASSLMPRSGANVLTF
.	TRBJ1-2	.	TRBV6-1	TGTGCCAGCAGTGAAGGGTGGGGAGGTGGCTATGGCTACACCTTC	CASSEGWGGGYGYTF
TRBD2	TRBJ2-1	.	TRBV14	TGTGCCAGCAGCCGCAGCGGGAGGGCTAACAATGAGCAGTTCTTC	CASSRSGRANNEQFF
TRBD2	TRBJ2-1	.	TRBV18	TGTGCCAGCTCACCACCGAGCGGGAGACTCAGTAATGAGCAGTTCTTC	CASSPPSGRLSNEQFF
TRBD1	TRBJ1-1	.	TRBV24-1	TGTGCCACCAGTGATCGGGACAGGGACACTGAAGCTTTCTTT	CATSDRDRDTEAFF
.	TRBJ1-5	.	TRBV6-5	TGTGCCAGCTCAACACCCAGGCGTCAGCCCCAGCATTTT	CASSTPRRQPQHF
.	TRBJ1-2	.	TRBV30	TGTGCCTGGAGTGCCCGGGTTAACTATGGCTACACCTTC	CAWSARVNYGYTF
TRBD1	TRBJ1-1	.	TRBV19	TGTGCCAGTAGTATTGGACAGGGGAGAACTGAAGCTTTCTTT	CASSIGQGRTEAFF
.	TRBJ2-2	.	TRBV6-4	TGTGCCAGCAGTGCCTCGGGACTTAACACCGGGGAGCTGTTTTTT	CASSASGLNTGELFF
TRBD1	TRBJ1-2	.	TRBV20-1	TGCAGTGCTAGTTTGCGACAGGGGAATGGTGGCTACACCTTC	CSASLRQGNGGYTF
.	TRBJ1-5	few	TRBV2	TGTGCCAGCAGGGGCGAGTATCAGCCCCAGCATTTT	CASRGEYQPQHF
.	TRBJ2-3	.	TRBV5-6	TGTGCCAGCAGCCGGACTGTAATTAGCACAGATACGCAGTATTTT	CASSRTVISTDTQYF
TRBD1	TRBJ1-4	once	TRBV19	TGTGCCAGTAGCCGGGACAGCCTAGCAACTAATGAAAAACTGTTTTTT	CASSRDSLATNEKLFF
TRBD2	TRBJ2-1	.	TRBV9	TGTGCCAGCAGCGCCAGAGCGGGAGGGCCGAATGAGCAGTTCTTC	CASSARAGGPNEQFF
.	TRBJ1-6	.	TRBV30	TGTGCCTGGAGGAGCGGACCCAATACCTACTTTAATTCACCCCTCCACTTT	CAWRSGPNTYFNSPLHF
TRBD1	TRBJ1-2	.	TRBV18	TGTGCCAGCTCACCGGACAGGAATAACTATGGCTACACCTTC	CASSPDRNNYGYTF
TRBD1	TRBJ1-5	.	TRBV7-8	TGTGCCAGCAGCTTATTCGGGCCGGGACAGGTAGGATGGAAACAGCCCCAGCATTTT	CASSLFGPGQVGWKQPQHF
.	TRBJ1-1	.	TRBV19	TGTGCCAGTAGTGCGACAGGTTACACTGAAGCTTTCTTT	CASSATGYTEAFF
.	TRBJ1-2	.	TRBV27	TGTGCCAGCAGTTTTGGCCTCCCTTATGGCTACACCTTC	CASSFGLPYGYTF
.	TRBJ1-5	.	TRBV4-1	TGCGCCAGCAGCCAATGGGAGAGTGGGAATCAGCCCCAGCATTTT	CASSQWESGNQPQHF